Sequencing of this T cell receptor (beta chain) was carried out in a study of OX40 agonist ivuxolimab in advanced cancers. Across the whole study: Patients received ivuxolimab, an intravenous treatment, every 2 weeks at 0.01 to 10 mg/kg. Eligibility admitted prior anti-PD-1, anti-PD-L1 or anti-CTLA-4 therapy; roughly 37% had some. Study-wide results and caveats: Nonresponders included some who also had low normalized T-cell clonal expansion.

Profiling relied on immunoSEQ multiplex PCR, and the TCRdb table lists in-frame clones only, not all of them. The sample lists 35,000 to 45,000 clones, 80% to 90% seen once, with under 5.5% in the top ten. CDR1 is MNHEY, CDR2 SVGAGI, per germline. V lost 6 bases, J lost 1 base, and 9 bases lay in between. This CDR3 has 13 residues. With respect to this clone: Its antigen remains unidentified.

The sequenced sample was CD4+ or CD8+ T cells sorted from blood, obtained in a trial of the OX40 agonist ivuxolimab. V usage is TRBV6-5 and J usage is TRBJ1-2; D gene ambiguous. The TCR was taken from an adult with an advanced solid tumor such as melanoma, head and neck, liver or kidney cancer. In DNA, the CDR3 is TGTGCCAGCAGGTTGACGGTTAACTATGGCTACACCTTC. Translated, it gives CASRLTVNYGYTF.